These T cell receptor beta chains were read from a single sample in a study of vaccination and CD4 T cells after COVID-19. The antigens of these receptors remain unknown. From the PCR reads, TCRdb called clonotypes with MiXCR, one entry per CDR3 protein. Among about 25,000 distinct CDR3 sequences, 45% to 50% were seen once, and the ten largest hold about 5.9%. The specimen was CD4+ T cells from blood, cultured in vitro. The origin of the receptors is a human donor who had recovered from COVID-19. The CDR3 runs from the conserved cysteine through the conserved F or W. The order of the fields is J gene, V gene, D gene, clone size, CDR3 protein, CDR3 DNA. The D gene is left open where the match is weak. Expanded clones are given a class, and other clones once, few, many or no size at all.

TRBJ1-6,TRBV6-2/TRBV6-3,TRBD1,.,CASSSPGQGPIGLHF,TGTGCCAGCAGTTCCCCGGGACAGGGACCTATTGGCCTCCACTTT
TRBJ2-3,TRBV20-1,.,.,CSARVLAIATDTQYF,TGCAGTGCTAGAGTACTAGCTATAGCCACAGATACGCAGTATTTT
TRBJ2-2,TRBV12-3/TRBV12-4,.,few,CASSPGDTNTGELFF,TGTGCCAGCAGCCCGGGAGATACGAACACCGGGGAGCTGTTTTTT
TRBJ2-6,TRBV24-1,.,few,CATSDRPSGANVLTF,TGTGCCACCAGTGATCGGCCGTCTGGGGCCAACGTCCTGACTTTC
TRBJ1-1,TRBV27,.,.,CASSLRENTEAFF,TGTGCCAGCAGTTTAAGGGAGAACACTGAAGCTTTCTTT
TRBJ2-2,TRBV20-1,.,.,CSAPGTLNTGELFF,TGCAGTGCTCCCGGGACACTTAACACCGGGGAGCTGTTTTTT
TRBJ1-5,TRBV20-1,.,few,CSASPWGLQHF,TGCAGTGCTAGTCCCTGGGGGCTCCAGCATTTT
TRBJ1-2,TRBV6-5,.,.,CASSYLTGAYGYTF,TGTGCCAGCAGTTACCTGACAGGCGCCTATGGCTACACCTTC
TRBJ2-3,TRBV20-1,TRBD2,.,CSARAGGQADTQYF,TGCAGTGCTAGGGCGGGAGGGCAAGCAGATACGCAGTATTTT
TRBJ2-7,TRBV7-9,.,.,CASSLEGLEQYF,TGTGCCAGCAGCTTGGAGGGTTTGGAGCAGTACTTC
TRBJ1-1,TRBV27,.,.,CASSDSPVGRNTEAFF,TGTGCCAGCAGTGATTCCCCGGTGGGAAGGAACACTGAAGCTTTCTTT
TRBJ2-1,TRBV11-2,TRBD2,.,CASSPQTSGRAQSYNEQFF,TGTGCCAGCAGCCCCCAAACTAGCGGGAGGGCCCAATCCTACAATGAGCAGTTCTTC
TRBJ2-1,TRBV5-1,TRBD2,few,CASSLVAGGSDEQFF,TGCGCCAGCAGCTTGGTAGCGGGAGGTTCTGATGAGCAGTTCTTC
TRBJ2-3,TRBV2,TRBD2,.,CASSEAGGPGYTQYF,TGTGCCAGCAGTGAAGCGGGAGGGCCCGGCTATACGCAGTATTTT
TRBJ2-3,TRBV27,TRBD2,.,CASSSPGGTDTQYF,TGTGCCAGCAGTTCCCCGGGGGGAACAGATACGCAGTATTTT
TRBJ1-1,TRBV6-2/TRBV6-3,.,.,CASSDWDTEAFF,TGTGCCAGCAGTGACTGGGACACTGAAGCTTTCTTT
TRBJ2-5,TRBV20-1,TRBD1,.,CSARGTGGIRDGQETQYF,TGCAGTGCTAGAGGTACAGGGGGAATAAGGGACGGCCAAGAGACCCAGTACTTC
TRBJ2-3,TRBV11-2,.,.,CASSPPVRGGFLIDTQYF,TGTGCCAGCAGCCCCCCGGTCAGAGGGGGTTTTCTCATAGATACGCAGTATTTT
TRBJ2-7,TRBV5-1,.,.,CASSTSGTVAEEQYF,TGCGCCAGCAGCACGTCCGGGACCGTCGCTGAAGAGCAGTACTTC
TRBJ1-1,TRBV9,.,.,CASSVASVGRNTEAFF,TGTGCCAGCAGCGTAGCTTCGGTTGGACGGAACACTGAAGCTTTCTTT
TRBJ1-5,TRBV12-3/TRBV12-4,.,once,CASSPSRGEYQPQHF,TGTGCCAGCAGCCCCTCCAGGGGTGAATATCAGCCCCAGCATTTT
TRBJ2-3,TRBV24-1,TRBD2,.,CATSDPTSGGIAGTDTQYF,TGTGCCACCAGTGACCCGACTAGCGGGGGGATCGCCGGCACAGATACGCAGTATTTT
TRBJ2-2,TRBV6-2/TRBV6-3,.,.,CASRDSTNTGELFF,TGTGCCAGCAGGGACAGCACGAACACCGGGGAGCTGTTTTTT
TRBJ2-5,TRBV10-1,TRBD1,.,CASSELEGTGVETQYF,TGCGCCAGCAGTGAGTTGGAAGGGACAGGGGTCGAGACCCAGTACTTC
TRBJ1-2,TRBV4-1,.,.,CASSQPTQRPNYGYTF,TGCGCCAGCAGCCAACCTACACAGAGACCAAACTATGGCTACACCTTC
TRBJ1-5,TRBV6-1,.,.,CASRKENHLGYNQPQHF,TGTGCCAGCAGGAAAGAGAATCATCTGGGGTACAATCAGCCCCAGCATTTT
TRBJ1-6,TRBV21-1,.,.,CASNFPRTGPDPPFLSPLHF,TGTGCCAGCAACTTCCCTCGGACAGGCCCGGACCCCCCATTTCTGTCACCCCTCCACTTT
TRBJ1-1,TRBV20-1,.,.,CTCLEGVSGNTEAFF,TGCACCTGCCTTGAGGGGGTATCCGGTAACACTGAAGCTTTCTTT
TRBJ2-7,TRBV28,.,.,CASSFQNSYEQYF,TGTGCCAGCAGTTTCCAGAATTCCTACGAGCAGTACTTC
TRBJ2-2,TRBV19,TRBD2,.,CASRPVAGGGELFF,TGTGCCAGTCGGCCCGTTGCGGGAGGCGGGGAGCTGTTTTTT
TRBJ1-5,TRBV6-1,.,.,CASSEQRLNQPQHF,TGTGCCAGCAGTGAACAAAGATTAAATCAGCCCCAGCATTTT
TRBJ2-2,TRBV5-6,.,.,CASSLDGAYTGELFF,TGTGCCAGCAGCTTAGACGGGGCCTACACCGGGGAGCTGTTTTTT
TRBJ1-1,TRBV19,.,.,CASSINLGPNTEAFF,TGTGCCAGTAGTATCAATCTAGGGCCGAACACTGAAGCTTTCTTT
TRBJ1-6,TRBV7-2,.,.,CASSLARNSPLHF,TGTGCCAGCAGCTTAGCTCGGAATTCACCCCTCCACTTT
TRBJ2-2,TRBV7-7,.,.,CASSLDGTGELFF,TGTGCCAGCAGCTTAGATGGGACCGGGGAGCTGTTTTTT
TRBJ1-3,TRBV6-1,.,.,CASSQGALGNTIYF,TGTGCCAGCAGTCAGGGTGCCCTAGGAAACACCATATATTTT
TRBJ2-7,TRBV7-2,.,.,CASSLEGSGMGYEQYF,TGTGCCAGCAGCTTAGAGGGTAGCGGAATGGGCTACGAGCAGTACTTC
TRBJ1-2,TRBV7-9,.,.,CASSLGKADGYTF,TGTGCCAGCAGCTTAGGAAAGGCGGACGGCTACACCTTC
TRBJ2-1,TRBV4-1,TRBD2,.,CASSLLAEIYNEQFF,TGCGCCAGCAGCCTCCTAGCGGAAATCTACAATGAGCAGTTCTTC
TRBJ2-7,TRBV20-1,TRBD2,.,CSATGLAEGAWGEQYF,TGCAGTGCCACAGGACTAGCGGAAGGTGCTTGGGGTGAGCAGTACTTC
TRBJ2-4,TRBV20-1,TRBD2,.,CSALAGLAKNIQYF,TGCAGTGCCCTAGCGGGGCTAGCCAAAAACATTCAGTACTTC